These T cell receptor beta chains were read from a single sample in a study of T cell responses to AZD1222 COVID-19 vaccine. TCRdb's table, derived via immunoSEQ multiplex PCR, lists solely in-frame clones and lacks some. This sample has about 84,000 clones, with approximately 90% found just once. This specimen was peripheral blood, taken 28 days after the second AZD1222 dose. The receptors come from an adult who received the AZD1222 COVID-19 vaccine. Each CDR3 is given with its conserved first and last residue. The D gene is left open where the match is weak. Not every row has a clone size; where given, it reads once, few, many or a size class.

v_gene: TRBV4-3; j_gene: TRBJ1-6; d_gene: .; abundance: .; CDR3aa: CASSQDSRFIYNSPLHF; CDR3nt: TGCGCCAGCAGCCAGGACAGCCGATTTATTTATAATTCACCCCTCCACTTT
v_gene: TRBV6-5; j_gene: TRBJ1-5; d_gene: .; abundance: .; CDR3aa: CASSYSMGYSNQPQHF; CDR3nt: TGTGCCAGCAGTTACTCGATGGGGTATAGCAATCAGCCCCAGCATTTT
v_gene: TRBV29-1; j_gene: TRBJ2-7; d_gene: .; abundance: .; CDR3aa: CSVEVGDPPYEQYF; CDR3nt: TGCAGCGTTGAAGTGGGGGATCCCCCCTACGAGCAGTACTTC
v_gene: TRBV28; j_gene: TRBJ1-2; d_gene: TRBD1; abundance: .; CDR3aa: CASSLPLGGGRRYGYTF; CDR3nt: TGTGCCAGCAGTTTACCCCTAGGGGGCGGTCGTCGGTATGGCTACACCTTC
v_gene: TRBV5-8; j_gene: TRBJ2-4; d_gene: .; abundance: .; CDR3aa: CASSLRENIQYF; CDR3nt: TGTGCCAGCAGCTTGAGGGAAAACATTCAGTACTTC
v_gene: TRBV19; j_gene: TRBJ2-2; d_gene: TRBD1; abundance: few; CDR3aa: CASTQGQGTWELFF; CDR3nt: TGTGCCAGTACCCAGGGACAGGGTACCTGGGAGCTGTTTTTT
v_gene: TRBV4-3; j_gene: TRBJ2-7; d_gene: .; abundance: .; CDR3aa: CASSQEYGRRTYEQYF; CDR3nt: TGCGCCAGCAGCCAAGAATACGGGCGTCGAACTTACGAGCAGTACTTC
v_gene: TRBV6-4; j_gene: TRBJ2-7; d_gene: .; abundance: .; CDR3aa: CASSPPTGRDLWYF; CDR3nt: TGTGCCAGCAGTCCCCCGACAGGTCGGGATTTGTGGTACTTC
v_gene: TRBV19; j_gene: TRBJ2-2; d_gene: .; abundance: .; CDR3aa: CASSPGTTNTGELFF; CDR3nt: TGTGCCAGTAGTCCTGGGACAACGAACACCGGGGAGCTGTTTTTT
v_gene: TRBV6-5; j_gene: TRBJ2-1; d_gene: .; abundance: .; CDR3aa: CASIRTGPYNEQFF; CDR3nt: TGTGCCAGCATTAGAACGGGTCCCTACAATGAGCAGTTCTTC
v_gene: TRBV5-4; j_gene: TRBJ2-7; d_gene: .; abundance: .; CDR3aa: CASSLSGRYEQYF; CDR3nt: TGTGCCAGCAGCTTGTCCGGGCGATACGAGCAGTACTTC
v_gene: TRBV2; j_gene: TRBJ2-2; d_gene: TRBD1; abundance: .; CDR3aa: CASRYSRTGPTGELFF; CDR3nt: TGTGCCAGCAGATACTCACGGACAGGGCCCACCGGGGAGCTGTTTTTT
v_gene: TRBV13; j_gene: TRBJ2-7; d_gene: TRBD1; abundance: .; CDR3aa: CASSLGRQGLTYEQYF; CDR3nt: TGTGCCAGCAGCTTAGGCCGACAGGGCCTTACCTACGAGCAGTACTTC
v_gene: TRBV15; j_gene: TRBJ1-2; d_gene: .; abundance: .; CDR3aa: CATSRAPQVGGYTF; CDR3nt: TGTGCCACCAGCAGAGCCCCGCAGGTAGGCGGCTACACCTTC
v_gene: TRBV9; j_gene: TRBJ2-3; d_gene: .; abundance: .; CDR3aa: CASSLTPRGQGTDTQYF; CDR3nt: TGTGCCAGCAGCCTGACGCCCCGCGGGCAGGGGACAGATACGCAGTATTTT
v_gene: TRBV5-1; j_gene: TRBJ1-5; d_gene: TRBD1; abundance: .; CDR3aa: CASSTTGIGQPQHF; CDR3nt: TGCGCCAGCAGTACGACAGGGATCGGGCAGCCCCAGCATTTT
v_gene: TRBV5-5; j_gene: TRBJ1-2; d_gene: .; abundance: .; CDR3aa: CASSLARRDYGYTF; CDR3nt: TGTGCCAGCAGCTTGGCCCGCAGAGACTATGGCTACACCTTC
v_gene: TRBV5-6; j_gene: TRBJ1-2; d_gene: .; abundance: .; CDR3aa: CASSFQRVRHANGYTF; CDR3nt: TGTGCCAGCAGCTTTCAAAGGGTGAGGCACGCGAATGGCTACACCTTC
v_gene: TRBV9; j_gene: TRBJ1-5; d_gene: .; abundance: .; CDR3aa: CASSPTGLKDQPQHF; CDR3nt: TGTGCCAGCAGTCCTACAGGGTTGAAGGATCAGCCCCAGCATTTT
v_gene: TRBV10-2; j_gene: TRBJ1-4; d_gene: .; abundance: .; CDR3aa: CASLHGDGVNEKLFF; CDR3nt: TGCGCCAGCTTGCACGGGGATGGGGTGAATGAAAAACTGTTTTTT
v_gene: TRBV10-3; j_gene: TRBJ2-3; d_gene: .; abundance: .; CDR3aa: CAISEFGGADTQYF; CDR3nt: TGTGCCATCAGTGAGTTTGGGGGTGCAGATACGCAGTATTTT
v_gene: TRBV19; j_gene: TRBJ1-5; d_gene: .; abundance: .; CDR3aa: CAQNTPRTYSNQPQHF; CDR3nt: TGTGCTCAGAACACCCCCCGGACTTATAGCAATCAGCCCCAGCATTTT
v_gene: TRBV5-6; j_gene: TRBJ2-2; d_gene: TRBD2; abundance: .; CDR3aa: CASSLEGLAGGSELFF; CDR3nt: TGTGCCAGCAGCTTGGAAGGGCTAGCGGGGGGGTCGGAGCTGTTTTTT
v_gene: TRBV2; j_gene: TRBJ2-4; d_gene: TRBD2; abundance: .; CDR3aa: CASTGTTLKNIQYF; CDR3nt: TGTGCCAGCACCGGGACTACCCTTAAAAACATTCAGTACTTC
v_gene: TRBV6-5; j_gene: TRBJ2-5; d_gene: TRBD2; abundance: .; CDR3aa: CASSSRGEETQYF; CDR3nt: TGTGCCAGCAGTTCCCGGGGGGAAGAGACCCAGTACTTC
v_gene: TRBV5-4; j_gene: TRBJ2-5; d_gene: .; abundance: .; CDR3aa: CASSLGGEETQYF; CDR3nt: TGTGCCAGCAGCTTAGGGGGGGAAGAGACCCAGTACTTC
v_gene: TRBV3-1/TRBV3-2; j_gene: TRBJ1-3; d_gene: .; abundance: .; CDR3aa: CASSQDVGASPGNTIYF; CDR3nt: TGTGCCAGCAGCCAAGATGTAGGGGCATCCCCTGGAAACACCATATATTTT
v_gene: TRBV9; j_gene: TRBJ2-2; d_gene: TRBD2; abundance: few; CDR3aa: CASSPSGGYTGELFF; CDR3nt: TGTGCCAGCAGCCCCTCGGGGGGGTACACCGGGGAGCTGTTTTTT
v_gene: TRBV28; j_gene: TRBJ2-7; d_gene: .; abundance: few; CDR3aa: CASSLGASNSYEQYF; CDR3nt: TGTGCCAGCAGTTTGGGGGCCAGCAACTCCTACGAGCAGTACTTC
v_gene: TRBV7-9; j_gene: TRBJ1-2; d_gene: TRBD1; abundance: .; CDR3aa: CASSLSDRGAYGYTF; CDR3nt: TGTGCCAGCAGCTTATCGGACAGGGGCGCCTATGGCTACACCTTC
v_gene: TRBV27; j_gene: TRBJ1-1; d_gene: TRBD1; abundance: .; CDR3aa: CASRYRGNTEAFF; CDR3nt: TGTGCCAGCAGGTACAGGGGGAACACTGAAGCTTTCTTT
v_gene: TRBV12-3/TRBV12-4; j_gene: TRBJ2-7; d_gene: .; abundance: .; CDR3aa: CASSLSDSVEQYF; CDR3nt: TGTGCCAGCAGCCTTTCCGATAGTGTAGAGCAGTACTTC
v_gene: TRBV5-1; j_gene: TRBJ2-7; d_gene: .; abundance: .; CDR3aa: CASSLGTGRGEQYF; CDR3nt: TGCGCCAGCAGCTTGGGGACAGGGAGGGGCGAGCAGTACTTC
v_gene: TRBV3-1/TRBV3-2; j_gene: TRBJ1-6; d_gene: .; abundance: .; CDR3aa: CASSRGGVNSPLHF; CDR3nt: TGTGCCAGCAGCCGGGGCGGAGTCAATTCACCCCTCCACTTT
v_gene: TRBV10-3; j_gene: TRBJ1-2; d_gene: TRBD1; abundance: few; CDR3aa: CAINQGDLSYTF; CDR3nt: TGTGCCATCAATCAGGGGGACTTGAGCTACACCTTC
v_gene: TRBV9; j_gene: TRBJ1-4; d_gene: .; abundance: once; CDR3aa: CASSPGWPATNEKLFF; CDR3nt: TGTGCCAGCAGCCCCGGATGGCCTGCAACTAATGAAAAACTGTTTTTT
v_gene: TRBV3-1/TRBV3-2; j_gene: TRBJ1-1; d_gene: .; abundance: .; CDR3aa: CASSQDIRASEAFF; CDR3nt: TGTGCCAGCAGCCAAGATATAAGGGCCTCTGAAGCTTTCTTT
v_gene: TRBV7-2; j_gene: TRBJ2-3; d_gene: TRBD2; abundance: .; CDR3aa: CASSFRTSGIFGTQYF; CDR3nt: TGTGCCAGCAGCTTCCGGACTAGCGGAATCTTTGGAACGCAGTATTTT
v_gene: TRBV24-1; j_gene: TRBJ1-1; d_gene: .; abundance: .; CDR3aa: CATSDSWGSTEAFF; CDR3nt: TGTGCCACCAGTGATTCATGGGGGAGTACTGAAGCTTTCTTT
v_gene: TRBV19; j_gene: TRBJ1-5; d_gene: TRBD1; abundance: .; CDR3aa: CASSIFGTGNQPQHF; CDR3nt: TGTGCCAGTAGTATATTCGGGACAGGCAATCAGCCCCAGCATTTT
v_gene: TRBV6-5; j_gene: TRBJ1-1; d_gene: .; abundance: .; CDR3aa: CASSYSIIGDTEAFF; CDR3nt: TGTGCCAGCAGTTACTCGATTATTGGGGACACTGAAGCTTTCTTT
v_gene: TRBV13; j_gene: TRBJ2-3; d_gene: TRBD2; abundance: .; CDR3aa: CASSPLAGGSTDTQYF; CDR3nt: TGTGCCAGCAGCCCCCTAGCGGGGGGATCCACAGATACGCAGTATTTT
v_gene: TRBV11-2; j_gene: TRBJ1-2; d_gene: .; abundance: .; CDR3aa: CASSLGGIGNYGYTF; CDR3nt: TGTGCCAGCAGCTTAGGAGGGATCGGCAACTATGGCTACACCTTC
v_gene: TRBV7-9; j_gene: TRBJ1-1; d_gene: .; abundance: .; CDR3aa: CASSPDRTAGNTEAFF; CDR3nt: TGTGCCAGCAGCCCGGACAGAACGGCGGGGAACACTGAAGCTTTCTTT
v_gene: TRBV7-9; j_gene: TRBJ1-4; d_gene: .; abundance: .; CDR3aa: CASSFTGTTNEKLFF; CDR3nt: TGTGCCAGCAGCTTTACGGGTACAACTAATGAAAAACTGTTTTTT
v_gene: TRBV5-1; j_gene: TRBJ2-7; d_gene: TRBD1; abundance: few; CDR3aa: CASSLDRGYEQYF; CDR3nt: TGCGCCAGCAGCTTGGACAGGGGCTACGAGCAGTACTTC
v_gene: TRBV4-3; j_gene: TRBJ2-1; d_gene: .; abundance: .; CDR3aa: CASSQAGTSYNEQFF; CDR3nt: TGCGCCAGCAGCCAAGCCGGGACATCCTACAATGAGCAGTTCTTC
v_gene: TRBV10-3; j_gene: TRBJ1-2; d_gene: TRBD1; abundance: .; CDR3aa: CAISEGTGDGYTF; CDR3nt: TGTGCCATCAGTGAAGGGACAGGGGATGGCTACACCTTC
v_gene: TRBV18; j_gene: TRBJ1-1; d_gene: TRBD1; abundance: .; CDR3aa: CASSRTGETEAFF; CDR3nt: TGTGCCAGCTCAAGGACAGGGGAAACTGAAGCTTTCTTT
v_gene: TRBV27; j_gene: TRBJ1-6; d_gene: .; abundance: .; CDR3aa: CASSLSPGLASPLHF; CDR3nt: TGTGCCAGCAGTTTATCTCCGGGACTCGCATCACCCCTCCACTTT
v_gene: TRBV6-5; j_gene: TRBJ1-2; d_gene: .; abundance: .; CDR3aa: CAISTGTEGYTF; CDR3nt: TGTGCCATCTCGACCGGGACGGAAGGCTACACCTTC
v_gene: TRBV5-1; j_gene: TRBJ1-2; d_gene: .; abundance: .; CDR3aa: CASSLGQLYGYTF; CDR3nt: TGCGCCAGCAGCTTGGGTCAGCTTTATGGCTACACCTTC
v_gene: TRBV7-8; j_gene: TRBJ1-2; d_gene: .; abundance: .; CDR3aa: CASSFGQLYGYTF; CDR3nt: TGTGCCAGCAGCTTCGGACAGCTCTATGGCTACACCTTC
v_gene: TRBV29-1; j_gene: TRBJ1-2; d_gene: .; abundance: .; CDR3aa: CSVEFLGGYGYTF; CDR3nt: TGCAGCGTTGAATTCCTAGGTGGCTATGGCTACACCTTC